This T cell receptor beta chain stems from a study of beta chain features in type 1 diabetes. General study results and limits: Shortening that was moderate but significant affected the TCRB CDR3s of Type 1 diabetes patients in all four CD4+ subsets.

Investigators reverse transcribed all isolated RNA, so they sequenced expressed TCRB transcripts. Clones were sequenced by immunoSEQ multiplex PCR, and TCRdb holds only the in-frame ones, with some missing. The repertoire includes some 640,000 clones, roughly 13% of them detected once, and approximately 0.039% sits in the top ten. A word on this clone: Antigen: not known.

The germline V gene encodes CDR1 MGHDK and CDR2 SYGVNS. CDR3 length: 12 residues. Trimming shortened V by 7 bases and J by 3 bases, and 10 bases separated the two germline ends. The clonotype comes from a man between 18 and 29 years old with type 1 diabetes. Sequencing input: naive CD4+ T cells from blood. J is TRBJ2-7 and V is TRBV25-1; D is uncertain. CDR3 loop: CASKLDNYEQYF. For the CDR3, the DNA is TGTGCCAGCAAGCTGGATAACTACGAGCAGTACTTC.